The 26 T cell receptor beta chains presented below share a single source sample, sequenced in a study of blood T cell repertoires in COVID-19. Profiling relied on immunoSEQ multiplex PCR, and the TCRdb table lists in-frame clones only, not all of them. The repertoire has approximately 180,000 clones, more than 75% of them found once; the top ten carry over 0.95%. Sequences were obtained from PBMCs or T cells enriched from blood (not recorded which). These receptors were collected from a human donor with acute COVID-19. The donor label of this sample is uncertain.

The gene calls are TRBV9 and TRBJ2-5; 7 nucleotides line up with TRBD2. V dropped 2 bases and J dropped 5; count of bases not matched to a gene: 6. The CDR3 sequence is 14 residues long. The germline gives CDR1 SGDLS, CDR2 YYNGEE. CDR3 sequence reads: CASSVRGDMETQYF. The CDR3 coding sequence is TGTGCCAGCAGCGTCCGGGGGGATATGGAGACCCAGTACTTC.

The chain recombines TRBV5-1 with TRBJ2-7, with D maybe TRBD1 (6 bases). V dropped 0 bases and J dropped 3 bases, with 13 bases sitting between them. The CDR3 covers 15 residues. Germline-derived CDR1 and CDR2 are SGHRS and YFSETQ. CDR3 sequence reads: CASSLDRAWGYEQYF. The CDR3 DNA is TGCGCCAGCAGCTTGGACAGGGCTTGGGGCTACGAGCAGTACTTC.

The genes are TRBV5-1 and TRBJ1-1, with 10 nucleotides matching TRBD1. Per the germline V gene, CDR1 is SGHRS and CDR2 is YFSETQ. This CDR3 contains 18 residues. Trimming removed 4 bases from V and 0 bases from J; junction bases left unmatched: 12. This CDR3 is CASSPYGGQGILNTEAFF. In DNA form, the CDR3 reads TGCGCCAGCAGCCCGTACGGGGGACAGGGGATTCTGAACACTGAAGCTTTCTTT.

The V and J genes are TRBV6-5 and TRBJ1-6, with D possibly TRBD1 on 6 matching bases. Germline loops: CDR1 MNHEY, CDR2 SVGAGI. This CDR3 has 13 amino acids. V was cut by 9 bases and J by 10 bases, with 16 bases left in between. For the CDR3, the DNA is TGTGCCAGTGGGAGGGGGGGTTACTCACCCCTCCACTTT. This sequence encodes CASGRGGYSPLHF.

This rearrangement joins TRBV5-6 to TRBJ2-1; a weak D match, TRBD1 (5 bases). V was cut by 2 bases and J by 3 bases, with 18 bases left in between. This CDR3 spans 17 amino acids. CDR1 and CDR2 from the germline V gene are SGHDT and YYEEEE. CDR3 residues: CASSFRFVTENYNEQFF. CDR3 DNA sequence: TGTGCCAGCAGCTTCAGGTTTGTGACAGAGAACTACAATGAGCAGTTCTTC.

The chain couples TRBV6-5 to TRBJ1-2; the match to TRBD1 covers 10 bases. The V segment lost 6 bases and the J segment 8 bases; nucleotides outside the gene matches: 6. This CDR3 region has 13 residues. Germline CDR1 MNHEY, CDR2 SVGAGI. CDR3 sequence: CASSPRDRGGYTF. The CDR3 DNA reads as TGTGCCAGCAGCCCCCGGGACAGGGGCGGCTACACCTTC.

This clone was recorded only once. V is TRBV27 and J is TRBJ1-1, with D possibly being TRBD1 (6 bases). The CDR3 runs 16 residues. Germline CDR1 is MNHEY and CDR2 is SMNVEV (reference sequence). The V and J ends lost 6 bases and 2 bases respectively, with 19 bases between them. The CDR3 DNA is TGTGCCAGCAGCAGACAGGCGAACCCAAGAAACACTGAAGCTTTCTTT. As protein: CASSRQANPRNTEAFF.

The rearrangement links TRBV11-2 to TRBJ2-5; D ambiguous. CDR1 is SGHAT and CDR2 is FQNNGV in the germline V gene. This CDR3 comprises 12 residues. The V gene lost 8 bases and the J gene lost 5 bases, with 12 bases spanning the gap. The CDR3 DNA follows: TGTGCCAGCGCCAGTATCGGGGAGACCCAGTACTTC. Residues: CASASIGETQYF. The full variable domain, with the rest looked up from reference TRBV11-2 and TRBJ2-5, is EAGVAQSPRYKIIEKRQSVAFWCNPISGHATLYWYQQILGQGPKLLIQFQNNGVVDDSQLPKDRFSAERLKGVDSTLKIQPAKLEDSAVYLCASASIGETQYFGPGTRLLVL.

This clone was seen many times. The chain's CDR3 is CASSPRSTGGGTEAFF. The CDR3 region has the DNA TGTGCCAGCTCACCACGGTCGACGGGGGGCGGAACTGAAGCTTTCTTT. This chain links TRBV18 with TRBJ1-1; TRBD1 is a possible D gene (6 bases). Trimming stripped 1 base from V and 5 bases from J, with 17 bases between. This CDR3 has 16 amino acids. Germline CDR1 reads KGHSH; CDR2 reads LQKENI. The entire variable domain, with the rest obtained from reference TRBV18 and TRBJ1-1, is as follows: NAGVMQNPRHLVRRRGQEARLRCSPMKGHSHVYWYRQLPEEGLKFMVYLQKENIIDESGMPKERFSAEFPKEGPSILRIQQVVRGDSAAYFCASSPRSTGGGTEAFFGQGTRLTVV.

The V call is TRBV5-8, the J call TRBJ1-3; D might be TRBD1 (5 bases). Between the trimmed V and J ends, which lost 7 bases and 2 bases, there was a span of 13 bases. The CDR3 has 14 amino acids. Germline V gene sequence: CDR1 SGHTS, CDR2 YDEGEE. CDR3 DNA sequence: TGTGCCAGCGTCAACAGGCTACCTGGAAACACCATATATTTT. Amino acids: CASVNRLPGNTIYF. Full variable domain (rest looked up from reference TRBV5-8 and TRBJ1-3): EAGVTQSPTHLIKTRGQQATLRCSPISGHTSVYWYQQALGLGLQFLLWYDEGEERNRGNFPPRFSGRQFPNYSSELNVNALELEDSALYLCASVNRLPGNTIYFGEGSWLTVV.

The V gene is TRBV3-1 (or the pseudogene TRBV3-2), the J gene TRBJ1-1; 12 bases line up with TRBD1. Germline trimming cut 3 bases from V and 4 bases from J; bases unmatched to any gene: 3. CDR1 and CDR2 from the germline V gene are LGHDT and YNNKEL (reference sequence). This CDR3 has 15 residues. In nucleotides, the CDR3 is TGTGCCAGCAGCCAGGGGACAGGGGGCTTCACTGAAGCTTTCTTT. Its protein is CASSQGTGGFTEAFF.

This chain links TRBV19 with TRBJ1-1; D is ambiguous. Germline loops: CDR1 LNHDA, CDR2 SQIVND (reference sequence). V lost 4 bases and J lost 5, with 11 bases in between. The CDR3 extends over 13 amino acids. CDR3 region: CASSTLWETEAFF. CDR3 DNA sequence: TGTGCCAGTAGTACCCTGTGGGAGACTGAAGCTTTCTTT. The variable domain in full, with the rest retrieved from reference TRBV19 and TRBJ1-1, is DGGITQSPKYLFRKEGQNVTLSCEQNLNHDAMYWYRQDPGQGLRLIYYSQIVNDFQKGDIAEGYSVSREKKESFPLTVTSAQKNPTAFYLCASSTLWETEAFFGQGTRLTVV.

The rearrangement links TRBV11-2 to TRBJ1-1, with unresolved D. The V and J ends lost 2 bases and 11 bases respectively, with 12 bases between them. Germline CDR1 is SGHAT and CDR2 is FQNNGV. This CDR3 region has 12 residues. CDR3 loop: CASSLPGSGAFF. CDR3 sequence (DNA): TGTGCCAGCAGCTTACCCGGGAGTGGGGCTTTCTTT.

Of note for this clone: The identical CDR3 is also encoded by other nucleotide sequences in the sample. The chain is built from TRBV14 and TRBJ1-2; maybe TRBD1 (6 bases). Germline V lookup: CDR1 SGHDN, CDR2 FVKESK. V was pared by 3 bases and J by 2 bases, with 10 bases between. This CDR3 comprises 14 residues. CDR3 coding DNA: TGTGCCAGCAGCCAGGGGGCAGGAAACTATGGCTACACCTTC. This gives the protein CASSQGAGNYGYTF.

This CDR3 is CSVRTGGRYEQYF. Written as DNA, the CDR3 is TGCAGCGTTAGGACAGGGGGCCGGTACGAGCAGTACTTC. This chain links TRBV29-1 with TRBJ2-7; 11 nucleotides match TRBD1. This CDR3 has 13 amino acids. Germline values: CDR1 SQVTM, CDR2 ANQGSEA. The V and J ends lost 5 bases and 4 bases, in that order; junction bases with no gene match: 4.

CDR3 region: CASHRGRETEAFF. DNA for the CDR3: TGTGCCAGCCACAGGGGGCGCGAGACTGAAGCTTTCTTT. The chain combines TRBV10-3 with TRBJ1-1, with 9 bases aligning to TRBD1. Germline CDR1 ENHRY, CDR2 SYGVKD. The CDR3 runs to 13 residues. The V gene end was trimmed by 10 bases and the J gene end by 5 bases; junction bases not matched to a gene: 8.

The CDR3 sequence: CASSNRTGGYTF. The CDR3 nucleotides read TGTGCCAGCAGTAATAGGACAGGGGGCTACACCTTC. The V gene is TRBV6-4, the J gene TRBJ1-2; TRBD1 aligns across 8 bases. The J segment lost 8 bases and the V segment lost 5 bases, leaving 4 bases of the junction unmatched. The CDR3 contains 12 residues. Germline-derived CDR1 and CDR2 are MRHNA and SNTAGT.

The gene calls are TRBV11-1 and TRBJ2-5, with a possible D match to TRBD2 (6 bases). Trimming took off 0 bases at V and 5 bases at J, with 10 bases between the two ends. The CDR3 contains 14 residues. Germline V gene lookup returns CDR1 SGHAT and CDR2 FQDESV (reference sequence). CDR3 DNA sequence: TGTGCCAGCAGCTTAGCGGGGGGTCCGGAGACCCAGTACTTC. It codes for CASSLAGGPETQYF.

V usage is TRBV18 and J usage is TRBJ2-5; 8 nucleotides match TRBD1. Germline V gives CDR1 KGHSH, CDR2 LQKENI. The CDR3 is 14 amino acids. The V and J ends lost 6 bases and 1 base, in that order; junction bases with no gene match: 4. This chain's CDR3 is CASSLDRGQETQYF. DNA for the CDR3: TGTGCCAGCTCCCTTGACAGGGGCCAAGAGACCCAGTACTTC.

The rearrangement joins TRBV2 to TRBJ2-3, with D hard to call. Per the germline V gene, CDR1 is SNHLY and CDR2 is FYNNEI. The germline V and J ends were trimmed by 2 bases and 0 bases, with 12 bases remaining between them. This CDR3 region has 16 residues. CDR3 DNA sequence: TGTGCCAGCAGTGAACTCGTTTACGGGAGCACAGATACGCAGTATTTT. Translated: CASSELVYGSTDTQYF.

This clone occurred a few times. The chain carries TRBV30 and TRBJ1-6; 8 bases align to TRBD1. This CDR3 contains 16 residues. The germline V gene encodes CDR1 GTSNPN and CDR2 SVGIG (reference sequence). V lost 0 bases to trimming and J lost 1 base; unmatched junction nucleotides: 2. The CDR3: CAWSVTGGSYNSPLHF. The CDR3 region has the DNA TGTGCCTGGAGTGTAACAGGGGGGTCCTATAATTCACCCCTCCACTTT.

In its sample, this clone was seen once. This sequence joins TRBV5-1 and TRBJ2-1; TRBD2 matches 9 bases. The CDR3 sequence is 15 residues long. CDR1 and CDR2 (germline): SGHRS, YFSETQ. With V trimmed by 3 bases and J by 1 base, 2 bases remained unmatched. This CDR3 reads CASSWSGGSYNEQFF. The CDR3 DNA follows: TGCGCCAGCAGCTGGAGCGGGGGGTCCTACAATGAGCAGTTCTTC.

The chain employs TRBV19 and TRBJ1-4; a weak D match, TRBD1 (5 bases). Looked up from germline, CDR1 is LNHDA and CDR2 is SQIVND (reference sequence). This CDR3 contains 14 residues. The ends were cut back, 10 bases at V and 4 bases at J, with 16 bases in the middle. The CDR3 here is CATTYGTYNEKLFF. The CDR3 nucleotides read TGTGCCACGACCTACGGGACTTATAATGAAAAACTGTTTTTT.

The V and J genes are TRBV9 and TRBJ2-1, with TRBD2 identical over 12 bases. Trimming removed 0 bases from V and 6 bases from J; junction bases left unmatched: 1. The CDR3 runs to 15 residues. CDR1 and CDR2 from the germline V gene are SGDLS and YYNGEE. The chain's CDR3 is CASSVVGLAGNEQFF. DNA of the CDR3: TGTGCCAGCAGCGTAGTGGGACTAGCGGGCAATGAGCAGTTCTTC.

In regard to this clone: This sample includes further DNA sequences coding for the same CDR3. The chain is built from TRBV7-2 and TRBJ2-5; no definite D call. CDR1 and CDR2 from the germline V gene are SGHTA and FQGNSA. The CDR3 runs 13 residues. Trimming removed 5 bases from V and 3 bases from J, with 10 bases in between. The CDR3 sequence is CASSLSGKETQYF. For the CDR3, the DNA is TGTGCCAGCAGCCTATCCGGTAAAGAGACCCAGTACTTC.

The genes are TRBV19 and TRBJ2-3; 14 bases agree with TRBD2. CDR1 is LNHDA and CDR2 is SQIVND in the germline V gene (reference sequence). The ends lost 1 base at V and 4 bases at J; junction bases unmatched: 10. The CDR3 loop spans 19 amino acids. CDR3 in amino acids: CASSIVLLTTSGGADTQYF. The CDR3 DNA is TGTGCCAGTAGTATAGTCCTCCTCACGACTAGCGGGGGGGCAGATACGCAGTATTTT.